These 25 T cell receptor beta chains were sequenced from one sample in a study of post-analysis software for immune sequencing data. Incorporated into the TCR beta cDNA libraries were unique molecular identifiers, which served to reduce PCR and sequencing biases. TCRdb called the PCR reads again in MiXCR, with one record for every CDR3 protein. The table has 150,000 to 200,000 distinct CDR3 sequences, about 34% seen once. Sample: blood, taken after autologous hematopoietic stem cell transplantation. The origin of the receptors is a girl aged 10 to 17 with multiple sclerosis.

The V and J genes are TRBV9 and TRBJ2-7; 11 nucleotides line up with TRBD1. This CDR3 has 14 amino acids. Germline assignment: CDR1 SGDLS and CDR2 YYNGEE. Losses at the gene ends were 0 bases for V and 5 bases for J; bases not matched to a gene: 1. The CDR3 sequence is CASSVGDRGNEQYF. DNA for the CDR3: TGTGCCAGCAGCGTAGGGGACAGGGGGAACGAGCAGTACTTC.

The CDR3 loop reads CASSYLSDASGDTQYF. The CDR3 DNA reads TGTGCCAGCAGTTACCTATCCGACGCCTCGGGAGATACGCAGTATTTT. The chain recombines TRBV6-5 with TRBJ2-3, with D unclear. In germline, CDR1 is MNHEY, CDR2 SVGAGI. V dropped 2 bases and J dropped 5 bases, with 17 bases sitting between them. The CDR3 consists of 16 residues.

This clonotype was recorded a few times. The V and J genes are TRBV20-1 and TRBJ1-5, with TRBD1 matching over 12 bases. The CDR3 consists of 13 residues. Germline CDR1 reads DFQATT; CDR2 reads SNEGSKA (reference sequence). The trim removed 7 bases at V and 5 bases at J, leaving 3 bases unmatched. The CDR3 coding sequence is TGCAGTGGGGGACAGGGGGCCGATCAGCCCCAGCATTTT. This encodes CSGGQGADQPQHF.

The chain has TRBV28 and TRBJ2-7, with TRBD1 matching over 7 bases. This CDR3 comprises 16 residues. Trimming took 3 bases from V and 2 from J; bases not matched to a gene: 10. Germline CDR1 MDHEN, CDR2 SYDVKM. For the CDR3, the DNA is TGTGCCAGCAGTTTCCTTGCAACGGACAGGACCTACGAGCAGTACTTC. Its translation is CASSFLATDRTYEQYF.

This clonotype appeared a few times. The chain combines TRBV15 with TRBJ2-3; D may correspond to TRBD1 or TRBD2 (5 bases each). The germline V and J ends were trimmed by 3 bases and 4 bases, with 17 bases remaining between them. The CDR3 runs to 16 residues. In germline, CDR1 is LNHNV, CDR2 YYDKDF (reference sequence). The CDR3 region has the DNA TGTGCCACCAGCAGCTACAGGTTGGGGGTTGCAGATACGCAGTATTTT. This translates into CATSSYRLGVADTQYF.

V gene TRBV11-2 combines with J gene TRBJ2-4, with 11 bases aligning to TRBD2. Per the germline V gene, CDR1 is SGHAT and CDR2 is FQNNGV. CDR3 length equals 14 residues. V shed 10 bases, J shed 13 bases, and the junction held 15 bases outside the gene matches. The chain's CDR3 is CAIQQLRLAGSQYF. CDR3 nucleotides: TGTGCCATACAGCAGCTCCGACTAGCGGGATCCCAGTACTTC.

This clonotype was seen a few times. The chain is built from TRBV14 and TRBJ2-7, with a possible D match to TRBD2 (5 bases). Near its end, the DNA agrees better with TRBJ2-5, so the J call may be wrong. The CDR3 is 16 amino acids. In germline, CDR1 is SGHDN, CDR2 FVKESK. The chain's CDR3 is CASSQDLHRAGETQYF. The CDR3 DNA is TGTGCCAGCAGCCAAGATTTACATCGGGCGGGAGAGACCCAGTACTTC.

In this sample, this clonotype turned up a few times. The rearrangement links TRBV5-6 to TRBJ1-2; TRBD1 is a possible D gene (6 bases). Germline loops: CDR1 SGHDT, CDR2 YYEEEE. The CDR3 has 16 residues. The ends were cut back, 3 bases at V and 3 bases at J, with 18 bases in the middle. DNA for the CDR3: TGTGCCAGCAGCTCGGACACAGGGCTTGGGTACTATGGCTACACCTTC. This translates into CASSSDTGLGYYGYTF.

This clonotype has more than one count but fewer than ten. The chain has TRBV2 and TRBJ2-5, with 7 bases fitting TRBD1. The DNA matches TRBJ2-7 better at its end, which makes the J call doubtful. This CDR3 is built from 12 residues. Germline lookup yields CDR1 SNHLY and CDR2 FYNNEI. The DNA for the CDR3 is TGTGCCAGCAACCAACAGGGGAACGAGCAGTACTTC. This sequence encodes CASNQQGNEQYF.

This clonotype was seen more than once but under ten times. The rearrangement joins TRBV2 to TRBJ2-1; the D gene is possibly TRBD1 (6 bases). The V end was cut by 4 bases, the J end by 3 bases, with 13 bases between. The germline V gene encodes CDR1 SNHLY and CDR2 FYNNEI. This CDR3 is 15 amino acids long. The CDR3 loop reads CASSASQGYYNEQFF. The CDR3 bases are TGTGCCAGCAGTGCCAGTCAGGGGTACTACAATGAGCAGTTCTTC.

This clonotype was counted a few times. The V call is TRBV7-9, the J call TRBJ2-7; D could derive from TRBD1 or TRBD2 (7 bases each). The CDR3 runs 16 residues. Germline loops: CDR1 SEHNR, CDR2 FQNEAQ (reference sequence). The V and J ends lost 5 bases and 2 bases respectively, with 19 bases between them. In nucleotides, the CDR3 is TGTGCCAGCAGCCTTAGGGGGGGGGACAGACCCTACGAGCAGTACTTC. Amino acid sequence: CASSLRGGDRPYEQYF.

This clonotype was seen a handful of times. The genes are TRBV29-1 and TRBJ1-2; 8 bases are a match to TRBD1. The trim removed 1 base at V and 4 bases at J, leaving 8 bases unmatched. CDR3 length: 15 residues. CDR1 is SQVTM and CDR2 is ANQGSEA in the germline V gene. CDR3 nucleotides: TGCAGCGTTGAAGGTGAGAGACAGGGGACCTATGGCTACACCTTC. Translated, it gives CSVEGERQGTYGYTF.

The sample holds a few counts of this clonotype. This chain links TRBV14 with TRBJ2-3; 13 bases map to TRBD2. Trimming took 3 bases from V and 3 from J; bases not matched to a gene: 15. Germline assignment: CDR1 SGHDN and CDR2 FVKESK. This CDR3 contains 20 residues. This CDR3 is CASSHPGTSGIPWETDTQYF. CDR3 bases: TGTGCCAGCAGCCATCCCGGGACTAGCGGGATCCCTTGGGAGACAGATACGCAGTATTTT.

This clonotype appeared once. The gene calls are TRBV6-5 and TRBJ1-2, with 8 bases aligning to TRBD1. The ends lost 3 bases at V and 4 bases at J; junction bases unmatched: 22. This CDR3 is 20 amino acids long. From germline, CDR1 is MNHEY and CDR2 SVGAGI. DNA for the CDR3: TGTGCCAGCAGTTATTCTCAATCTCGGACAGGGAATCCCCTGGGCTATGGCTACACCTTC. This gives the protein CASSYSQSRTGNPLGYGYTF.

This clonotype appeared many times. This sequence joins TRBV10-2 and TRBJ2-3; D is unresolved. This CDR3 is built from 12 residues. The V end was cut by 8 bases, the J end by 0 bases, with 6 bases between. CDR1 and CDR2 from the germline V gene are WSHSY and SAAADI. DNA of the CDR3: TGCGCCAGCGGGCCGAGCACAGATACGCAGTATTTT. Amino acids: CASGPSTDTQYF.

This rearrangement joins TRBV28 to TRBJ2-7; 10 bases agree with TRBD1. The J segment lost 5 bases and the V segment lost 5 bases, leaving 9 bases of the junction unmatched. The CDR3 has 15 amino acids. The V gene's germline CDR1 is MDHEN and CDR2 SYDVKM. The chain's CDR3 is CASSRPGTGDDEQYF. CDR3 in DNA: TGTGCCAGCAGTAGACCCGGGACAGGGGACGACGAGCAGTACTTC.

The chain links TRBV20-1 to TRBJ2-3; 9 nucleotides match TRBD2. The CDR3 runs 17 residues. Trimming at V came to 3 bases and at J to 4 bases, leaving 14 bases not matched to a gene. Germline-derived CDR1 and CDR2 are DFQATT and SNEGSKA (reference sequence). CDR3: CSARLLSAGGSADTQYF. In nucleotides, the CDR3 is TGCAGTGCTAGGCTGCTATCGGCGGGAGGGAGCGCAGATACGCAGTATTTT.

On this clonotype itself: A clone one base away is much larger, so this may be a read error. This chain joins TRBV7-8 and TRBJ2-1; D gene uncertain. V lost 2 bases to trimming and J lost 6 bases, with 17 bases between them. The CDR3 is made up of 16 amino acids. Germline loops: CDR1 SGHVS, CDR2 FQNEAQ. CDR3 loop: CASSLFRVGHFNEQFF. The CDR3 DNA follows: TGTGCCAGCAGCTTATTTCGAGTGGGCCACTTCAATGAGCAGTTCTTC.

V and J are TRBV7-3 and TRBJ2-1, with 8 positions matching TRBD2. Unmatched junction bases numbered 6, after V lost 2 bases and J lost 0 bases. Germline assignment: CDR1 SGHTA and CDR2 FQGTGA. The CDR3 sequence is 17 residues long. CDR3 loop: CASSLVGTRSSYNEQFF. The DNA of the CDR3 is TGTGCCAGCAGCTTAGTTGGGACTAGAAGCTCCTACAATGAGCAGTTCTTC. Complete variable domain (other parts from reference TRBV7-3 and TRBJ2-1): GAGVSQTPSNKVTEKGKYVELRCDPISGHTALYWYRQSLGQGPEFLIYFQGTGAADDSGLPNDRFFAVRPEGSVSTLKIQRTERGDSAVYLCASSLVGTRSSYNEQFFGPGTRLTVL.

There are a few counts of this clonotype. One end of the junction does not line up with germline, which may come from a read error. This sequence joins TRBV7-7 and TRBJ2-5; D possibly corresponds to TRBD2 (6 bases). The CDR3 is 14 residues long. Germline V CDR1 and CDR2: SSHAT, FNYEAQ (reference sequence). The CDR3 sequence: CASSLFAGQETQYF. The DNA for the CDR3 is TGTGCTAGCAGCTTATTTGCGGGGCAAGAGACCCAGTACTTC.

This clonotype was seen a few times. V is TRBV11-2 and J is TRBJ1-1; unclear D gene. CDR1 SGHAT and CDR2 FQNNGV come from the germline V gene. V was pared by 1 base and J by 0 bases, with 9 bases between. This CDR3 is built from 15 residues. The CDR3 coding sequence is TGTGCCAGCAGCTTAGGATTTAACATGAACACTGAAGCTTTCTTT. Translating gives CASSLGFNMNTEAFF. Looking up the rest from reference TRBV11-2 and TRBJ1-1 gives the full variable domain: EAGVAQSPRYKIIEKRQSVAFWCNPISGHATLYWYQQILGQGPKLLIQFQNNGVVDDSQLPKDRFSAERLKGVDSTLKIQPAKLEDSAVYLCASSLGFNMNTEAFFGQGTRLTVV.

The chain joins TRBV28 to TRBJ1-5; D gene ambiguous. The length of the CDR3 is 14 residues. Germline CDR1 and CDR2: MDHEN and SYDVKM. Trimming shortened V by 6 bases and J by 5 bases, and 14 bases separated the two germline ends. CDR3 protein: CASSPLHVYQPQHF. CDR3 bases: TGTGCCAGCAGCCCCCTACACGTCTATCAGCCCCAGCATTTT.

V is TRBV5-1 and J is TRBJ2-3, with D possibly called TRBD1 or TRBD2 (5 bases each). V lost 2 bases, J lost 5 bases, and 18 bases lay in between. Germline V CDR1 and CDR2: SGHRS, YFSETQ. The CDR3 loop spans 16 amino acids. In DNA, the CDR3 is TGCGCCAGCAGCTTCGGGACCGGAGCTCGCATAGATACGCAGTATTTT. Its translation: CASSFGTGARIDTQYF.

About this clonotype: The junction differs from germline at one of its ends, possibly a read error. V gene TRBV12-3 or TRBV12-4 combines with J gene TRBJ2-3; no reliable D call. This CDR3 spans 12 amino acids. The CDR3 sequence is CASSAGEDAQYF. CDR3 in DNA: TGTGCCAGCAGTGCCGGCGAAGATGCGCAGTATTTT.

V and J are TRBV12-5 and TRBJ1-2, with a weak D call TRBD1 (5 bases). The length of the CDR3 is 19 residues. CDR1 is LGHNT and CDR2 is FRNRAP in the germline V gene. The V end lost 0 bases, the J end lost 5 bases, and 25 bases lay between the germline ends. In DNA, the CDR3 is TGTGCTAGTGGTTTGGTAACCGCTTTGGGGGAGAGACAAAGGTATGGCTACACCTTC. Translating it yields CASGLVTALGERQRYGYTF.